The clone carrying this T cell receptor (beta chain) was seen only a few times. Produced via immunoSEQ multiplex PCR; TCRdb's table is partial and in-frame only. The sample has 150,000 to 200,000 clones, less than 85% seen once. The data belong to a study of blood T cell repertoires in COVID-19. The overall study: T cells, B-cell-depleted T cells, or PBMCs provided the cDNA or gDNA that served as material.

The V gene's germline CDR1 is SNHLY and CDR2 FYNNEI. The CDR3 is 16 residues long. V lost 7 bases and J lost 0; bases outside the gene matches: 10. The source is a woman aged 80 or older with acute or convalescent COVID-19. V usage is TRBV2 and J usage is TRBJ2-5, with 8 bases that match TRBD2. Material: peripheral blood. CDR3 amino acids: CASTRLSGVYQETQYF. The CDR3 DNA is TGTGCCAGCACCCGACTTAGCGGGGTTTACCAAGAGACCCAGTACTTC.